One T cell receptor beta chain is described in this entry. What it binds is not known. CDR1 MDHEN and CDR2 SYDVKM come from the germline V gene. The CDR3 contains 17 residues. V was trimmed by 5 bases and J by 4 bases, leaving 21 bases between them. Method: immunoSEQ multiplex PCR; TCRdb's copy keeps in-frame clones and lacks some. The data show fewer than 400,000 clones, approximately 91% seen once. Treatment described: some 20 received Ad26.COV2.S at low or high dose, single or two shots; roughly five received placebo; per-sample allocation not given. At day 63 after the first vaccine or placebo injection, samples were drawn. These data are taken from a study of Ad26.COV2.S vaccination and SARS-CoV-2 variants. Whole-study findings and limits: TCR breadth and depth estimates may have understated total T cell responses.

The gene calls are TRBV28 and TRBJ2-1, with a possible D match to TRBD2 (6 bases). The sample was peripheral blood, taken in a trial of Ad26.COV2.S vaccine versus placebo. This TCR derives from a person between 18 and 65 years old who received the Ad26.COV2.S COVID-19 vaccine or a placebo. CDR3 coding DNA: TGTGCCAGCAGTCCCGCGGGGAGCTATGGGGGTTACAATGAGCAGTTCTTC. It encodes CASSPAGSYGGYNEQFF.